This is a list of T cell receptor beta chains from one sample in a study of cytomegalovirus exposure and HLA in healthy donors. Assay: immunoSEQ multiplex PCR; the TCRdb copy retains only in-frame clones and omits some. This sample has over 95,000 clones, with about 70% found just once. The specimen sequenced was PBMCs. The origin of the receptors is a human donor in good health. CDR3s leave out the opening cysteine and the closing phenylalanine or tryptophan. Each record gives: clone size, V gene, J gene, CDR3 protein. A row's size may be missing; if present it is once, few, many or a size class.

-	TRBV9	TRBJ1-1	ASSVEPGNTEAF
-	TRBV18	TRBJ2-5	ASSADKPETQY
-	TRBV7-2	TRBJ2-1	ASSLALGEYNEQF
-	TRBV6-1	TRBJ2-1	ASRRESGSYNEQF
-	TRBV2	TRBJ2-7	ASSRTARTGGSEQY
few	TRBV4-3	TRBJ2-6	ASSQDHWSSGANVLT
-	TRBV2	TRBJ2-2	ASRQGAANTGELF
few	TRBV18	TRBJ1-1	ASYREWNTEAF
-	TRBV6-6	TRBJ2-5	ASRLRLAGRQETQY
-	TRBV7-2	TRBJ1-5	ASSNRELEPQH
-	TRBV5-6	TRBJ2-7	ASSLGTGRITYEQY
-	TRBV5-1	TRBJ2-1	ASSLAGVAGGSNNEQF
-	TRBV5-6	TRBJ2-2	ASSFSPPNTGELF
-	TRBV5-1	TRBJ2-3	ASSWLGTSGRAAGTDTQY
few	TRBV6-5	TRBJ2-5	ASSRTGKETQY
-	TRBV27	TRBJ2-1	ASSYAREQF
-	TRBV10-2	TRBJ1-1	ASSDMNTEAF
-	TRBV19	TRBJ2-2	ASSRTSGVAGELF
-	TRBV6-1	TRBJ1-1	ASSEMDTRNTEAF
-	TRBV6-5	TRBJ1-4	ASSPRGPANEKLF
-	TRBV5-1	TRBJ1-4	ASSLLQGSEKLF
-	TRBV6-4	TRBJ2-3	ASSDRGGPDTQY
-	TRBV30	TRBJ1-5	AWSLQGEQPQH
-	TRBV15	TRBJ1-4	ATSRDMSLRHEKLF
-	TRBV28	TRBJ1-5	ASSSSGTGGEAQH
-	TRBV6-4	TRBJ2-5	ASGMGLRDSFWTQY
-	TRBV9	TRBJ1-2	ASRQANYGYT
-	TRBV7-2	TRBJ1-2	ASSADSDNYGYT
-	TRBV2	TRBJ1-5	ASVRTGGSQPQH
-	TRBV30	TRBJ2-3	ASSGGRRSTDTQY
-	TRBV7-2	TRBJ2-1	AGGTRRGSNEQF
-	TRBV6-4	TRBJ2-3	ASSDKASGATDTQY
-	TRBV19	TRBJ1-1	ASNLDRRKGEAF
few	TRBV6-5	TRBJ1-1	ASRGGSLGAEAF
-	TRBV4-1	TRBJ2-5	ASSQGEEETQY
-	TRBV18	TRBJ1-1	ASSQDAGRDTEAF
-	TRBV25-1	TRBJ1-4	ASSEVRVGLLNEKLF
once	TRBV5-4	TRBJ2-2	ASSSQGLDLNTGELF
-	TRBV7-2	TRBJ1-2	ASSLQGSYGYT
-	TRBV19	TRBJ1-2	ASSIGDTVVSGYT
-	TRBV5-1	TRBJ1-2	ASSLGTGWESNYGYT
few	TRBV7-3	TRBJ2-3	ASSSFGGSDTQY
-	TRBV27	TRBJ2-7	ASMLGRRVLYEQY
-	TRBV29-1	TRBJ2-1	SVERGGSYNEQF
few	TRBV28	TRBJ1-5	ASRPPGGRYQPQH
-	TRBV4-1	TRBJ1-2	ASSQDPTPGIYGYT
-	TRBV6-1	TRBJ1-2	ASRQAGGNYGYT
-	TRBV30	TRBJ2-5	AWAQPVGLVSQY
-	TRBV7-2	TRBJ2-3	ASSLSVAKSGVTDTQY
-	TRBV6-4	TRBJ2-3	ASSDLAGAADTQY
-	TRBV19	TRBJ1-1	ASERTANTEAF
-	TRBV5-4	TRBJ2-1	ASSPGGAGKSYNEQF